Following are 8 T cell receptor beta chains from one sample sequenced in a study of blood T cell repertoires in COVID-19. Clones were sequenced by immunoSEQ multiplex PCR, and TCRdb holds only the in-frame ones, with some missing. The data show approximately 150,000 clones, around 82% seen once. Sequenced sample: peripheral blood. These receptors were taken from a man aged 55 to 70 with active or convalescent COVID-19.

The gene calls are TRBV18 and TRBJ1-1; D call uncertain. Germline-derived CDR1 and CDR2 are KGHSH and LQKENI. This CDR3 comprises 13 residues. V was cut by 2 bases and J by 1 base, with 5 bases left in between. The chain's CDR3 is CASSPTENTEAFF. In DNA form, the CDR3 reads TGTGCCAGCTCACCAACAGAGAACACTGAAGCTTTCTTT.

The chain is built from TRBV7-6 and TRBJ1-1; the match to TRBD1 covers 7 bases. The junction had 4 bases not matched to a gene; V was cut back by 4 bases and J by 2 bases. Looked up from germline, CDR1 is SGHVS and CDR2 is FNYEAQ. The CDR3 extends over 14 amino acids. CDR3 nucleotide sequence: TGTGCCAGCAGCTACCGACAGGGCAACACTGAAGCTTTCTTT. Amino acid sequence: CASSYRQGNTEAFF.

The rearrangement joins TRBV2 to TRBJ2-2, with TRBD2 identical over 9 bases. Germline loops: CDR1 SNHLY, CDR2 FYNNEI. The CDR3 contains 18 residues. The V gene end was trimmed by 0 bases and the J gene end by 4 bases; junction bases not matched to a gene: 9. The CDR3 DNA follows: TGTGCCAGCAGTGAAGCGCGGTCTAGCGGGACCTTCACCGGGGAGCTGTTTTTT. Translation gives CASSEARSSGTFTGELFF.

V usage is TRBV5-1 and J usage is TRBJ1-6, with a tentative D call TRBD1 (5 bases). V was clipped by 0 bases and J by 4 bases, with 11 bases between them. CDR1 is SGHRS and CDR2 is YFSETQ in the germline V gene. The CDR3 loop spans 16 amino acids. CDR3 in DNA: TGCGCCAGCAGCTTGGCCTCGGGGGGTTATAATTCACCCCTCCACTTT. It specifies CASSLASGGYNSPLHF.

This clone occurred a few times. The chain employs TRBV7-9 and TRBJ1-3; 8 bases agree with TRBD1. V lost 0 bases, J lost 4 bases, and 5 bases stayed unmatched. In germline, CDR1 is SEHNR, CDR2 FQNEAQ (reference sequence). The CDR3 has 16 amino acids. The CDR3 DNA reads TGTGCCAGCAGCTTAGCGGGGGGGACAGGAGGAAACACCATATATTTT. Protein product: CASSLAGGTGGNTIYF.

The sample holds a few counts of this clone. The chain joins TRBV6-5 to TRBJ2-2; maybe TRBD1 (5 bases). Per germline, CDR1 MNHEY and CDR2 SVGAGI. This CDR3 has 15 amino acids. Trimming left V 7 bases short and J 4 bases short, with 16 bases between. For the CDR3, the DNA is TGTGCCAGCACCGGACGGGCAGGGTTCACCGGGGAGCTGTTTTTT. It is translated as CASTGRAGFTGELFF.

The CDR3 region has the DNA TGTGCCAGTAGTACCCAGACTTATTCACCCCTCCACTTT. Its translation: CASSTQTYSPLHF. The chain uses TRBV19 and TRBJ1-6; D unresolved. CDR3 size: 13 residues. The V and J ends lost 4 bases and 8 bases respectively, with 9 bases between them. Germline assignment: CDR1 LNHDA and CDR2 SQIVND (reference sequence).

This clone was observed a handful of times. The rearrangement joins TRBV6-2 or TRBV6-3 to TRBJ1-5; 11 bases are a match to TRBD1. The length of the CDR3 is 19 residues. V was clipped by 6 bases and J by 2 bases; unmatched bases: 15. Germline loops: CDR1 MNHEY, CDR2 SVGEGT. This CDR3 is CASSRLIGQGATGNQPQHF. The CDR3, as DNA: TGTGCCAGCAGCAGACTCATTGGACAGGGGGCTACGGGCAATCAGCCCCAGCATTTT.